This T cell receptor (beta chain) was recorded in a study of cytomegalovirus exposure and HLA in healthy donors. Study observations and caveats: Among TCR beta chains of equal frequency, HLA-associated ones were more clonally expanded in a later analysis.

Primers for the PCR totalled 60 Vbeta and 13 Jbeta. Generated by immunoSEQ multiplex PCR, the TCRdb table keeps only in-frame clones and is missing some. The data contain 75,000 to 100,000 clones, around 77% of them singletons. Germline V CDR1 and CDR2: SGHAT, FQNNGV. CDR3 length: 14 residues. With 5 bases removed from V and 7 bases from J, the gap between germline ends came to 15 bases. Concerning this clone: Its antigen is not identified.

The sequence derives from a man aged 35 to 55 in good health and CMV-seronegative. Source material: PBMCs. V and J are TRBV11-2 and TRBJ1-5; possibly TRBD1 for D (6 bases). The CDR3 coding sequence is TGTGCCAGCAGCCTCGGGGGGCAGGGACAGCCCCAGCATTTT. Protein sequence: CASSLGGQGQPQHF.